The clone carrying this T cell receptor beta chain has ten or more counts. Its cognate antigen is unknown. The donors, aged about 6 to 90, were healthy Caucasians from Russia. A second roughly 6 to 11 cycle PCR used barcoded and J-beta primers. MiXCR was run by TCRdb on the 5' RACE reads, yielding one entry per CDR3 protein. The sample consists of over 1,500,000 distinct CDR3 sequences, roughly 52% of them appearing once. These data come from a study of blood T cells in healthy people across ages. The V gene lost 6 bases and the J gene lost 3 bases, with 7 bases spanning the gap. CDR3 length: 11 amino acids. Germline V gene sequence: CDR1 SQVTM, CDR2 ANQGSEA. Study-wide findings and caveats: Per million T cells, TCR beta diversity dropped about linearly as age rose. PBMCs were not sorted, which prevented a conclusive comparison of naive versus antigen-experienced cells.

The origin of this receptor is a woman between 40 and 50 years old in good health. The sequencing sample was made of blood. This chain links TRBV29-1 with TRBJ2-3; D is unresolved. The CDR3: CSVLQTDTQYF. The CDR3 DNA is TGCAGCGTCCTACAAACAGATACGCAGTATTTT.